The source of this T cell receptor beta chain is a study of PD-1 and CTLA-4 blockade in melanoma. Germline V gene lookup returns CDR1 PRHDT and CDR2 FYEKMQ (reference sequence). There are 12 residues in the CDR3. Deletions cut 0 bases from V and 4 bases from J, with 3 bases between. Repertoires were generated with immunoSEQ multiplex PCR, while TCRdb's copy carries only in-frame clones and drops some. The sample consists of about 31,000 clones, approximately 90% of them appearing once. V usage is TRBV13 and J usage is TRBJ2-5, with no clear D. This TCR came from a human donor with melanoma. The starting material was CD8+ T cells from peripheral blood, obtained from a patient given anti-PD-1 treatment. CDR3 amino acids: CASSLGLETQYF. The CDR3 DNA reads TGTGCCAGCAGCTTAGGCCTAGAGACCCAGTACTTC.